The rows below give T cell receptor beta chains drawn from one sample of a study of technical replicates of blood from a handful of donors. Sequencing was performed with immunoSEQ multiplex PCR; in TCRdb, only in-frame clones are kept and a portion is missing. Among 64,000 or so clones listed, roughly 96% were seen once. The source material was T cells isolated from PBMCs. These receptors all come from a human donor in good health. CDR3s include the opening cysteine and the closing phenylalanine or tryptophan. The D gene is left open where the match is weak. Size is omitted from some rows. Given values are once, few, many or a class for expanded clones.

clone size,V gene,D gene,J gene,CDR3 protein,CDR3 DNA
-,TRBV25-1,-,TRBJ1-1,CASSELTGLTEAFF,TGTGCCAGCAGTGAATTAACAGGGCTCACTGAAGCTTTCTTT
-,TRBV19,-,TRBJ1-2,CASTITGRNYGYTF,TGTGCCAGTACGATAACAGGGCGGAACTATGGCTACACCTTC
-,TRBV4-2,TRBD1,TRBJ2-7,CASSQPPGTGREQYF,TGTGCCAGCAGCCAACCCCCCGGGACAGGGCGCGAGCAGTACTTC
-,TRBV2,-,TRBJ2-1,CASRVGGYNEQFF,TGTGCCAGCAGGGTGGGAGGCTACAATGAGCAGTTCTTC
-,TRBV7-9,TRBD1,TRBJ1-5,CASSLGWSDRDSNQPQHF,TGTGCCAGCAGCTTAGGGTGGTCGGACAGGGATAGCAATCAGCCCCAGCATTTT
-,TRBV30,-,TRBJ1-3,CAWSTGGNTIYF,TGTGCCTGGAGCACAGGGGGAAACACCATATATTTT
once,TRBV18,-,TRBJ1-2,CASSPLSGGTGGNIYGYTF,TGTGCCAGCTCACCCCTCAGCGGCGGAACGGGGGGAAACATCTATGGCTACACCTTC
-,TRBV27,TRBD2,TRBJ2-3,CASSAQFAGVRTDTQYF,TGTGCCAGCAGTGCCCAATTCGCGGGAGTGAGAACAGATACGCAGTATTTT
-,TRBV4-1,TRBD1,TRBJ1-1,CASSQPGQGSPPREAFF,TGCGCCAGCAGCCAGCCCGGACAGGGTTCGCCGCCTAGGGAAGCTTTCTTT
once,TRBV5-4,TRBD1,TRBJ2-7,CASSLSGQNYEQYF,TGTGCCAGCAGCTTGTCGGGACAGAACTACGAGCAGTACTTC
once,TRBV6-5,-,TRBJ2-5,CASSYSGGGPETQYF,TGTGCCAGCAGTTACTCTGGGGGGGGGCCGGAGACCCAGTACTTC
once,TRBV7-2,-,TRBJ2-7,CASSLDSTGAGYEQYF,TGTGCCAGCAGCTTAGATAGTACTGGCGCGGGCTACGAGCAGTACTTC
-,TRBV5-1,-,TRBJ2-1,CASSLNSNEQFF,TGCGCCAGCAGCTTGAACAGCAATGAGCAGTTCTTC
-,TRBV27,TRBD1,TRBJ2-7,CASSLYLGQGAYEQYF,TGTGCCAGCAGTTTATATTTGGGACAGGGGGCCTACGAGCAGTACTTC
-,TRBV5-6,TRBD2,TRBJ2-2,CASRGLAEYTGELFF,TGTGCCAGCAGGGGACTAGCGGAATACACCGGGGAGCTGTTTTTT
-,TRBV5-1,-,TRBJ1-1,CASSLAPGNTEAFF,TGCGCCAGCAGCTTGGCCCCCGGGAACACTGAAGCTTTCTTT
once,TRBV19,TRBD2,TRBJ2-1,CASSTRTRDNEQFF,TGTGCCAGTAGTACTCGGACTAGGGACAATGAGCAGTTCTTC
-,TRBV28,TRBD1,TRBJ1-5,CASSPTGGLSQPQHF,TGTGCCAGCAGCCCGACAGGGGGCTTAAGTCAGCCCCAGCATTTT
-,TRBV6-5,-,TRBJ1-2,CASSYSKLSLGYTF,TGTGCCAGCAGTTACTCGAAGCTATCGCTCGGCTACACCTTC
once,TRBV11-2,TRBD1,TRBJ1-2,CASSLTGGSDGYTF,TGTGCCAGCAGCTTAACAGGGGGCTCGGATGGCTACACCTTC
-,TRBV10-1,TRBD1,TRBJ1-2,CASSEAKTGAGYTF,TGCGCCAGCAGTGAGGCGAAAACAGGGGCCGGCTACACCTTC
-,TRBV6-1,-,TRBJ1-1,CASSGGHGMNTEAFF,TGTGCCAGCAGTGGAGGTCACGGAATGAACACTGAAGCTTTCTTT
-,TRBV14,-,TRBJ1-4,CASSQERRGREKLFF,TGTGCCAGCAGCCAAGAGCGCAGGGGAAGGGAAAAACTGTTTTTT
-,TRBV7-2,TRBD1,TRBJ2-7,CAKYLGQGGSYEQYF,TGTGCCAAATACCTCGGACAGGGGGGCTCCTACGAGCAGTACTTC
-,TRBV2,-,TRBJ2-5,CASSQGHYQETQYF,TGTGCCAGCAGTCAGGGGCACTACCAAGAGACCCAGTACTTC
-,TRBV5-1,TRBD1,TRBJ1-1,CASSLAGQGLNTEAFF,TGCGCCAGCAGCTTGGCCGGACAGGGTTTGAACACTGAAGCTTTCTTT
-,TRBV5-1,TRBD1,TRBJ2-7,CATRQGSAYEQYF,TGCGCCACCCGACAGGGGTCGGCCTACGAGCAGTACTTC
-,TRBV4-1,-,TRBJ2-3,CASSLSDYTDTQYF,TGCGCCAGCAGCCTTTCGGACTACACAGATACGCAGTATTTT
-,TRBV28,-,TRBJ1-2,CASSLRGDGYTF,TGTGCCAGCAGTTTACGGGGGGACGGCTACACCTTC
-,TRBV6-5,TRBD1,TRBJ1-5,CASRPGTGHQPQHF,TGTGCCAGCAGGCCTGGGACAGGGCATCAGCCCCAGCATTTT
-,TRBV6-1,-,TRBJ2-2,CASSEAVTGAGELFF,TGTGCCAGCAGTGAAGCGGTGACAGGCGCCGGGGAGCTGTTTTTT
-,TRBV20-1,-,TRBJ2-7,CSARSNYEQYF,TGCAGTGCTAGATCAAACTACGAGCAGTACTTC
-,TRBV28,-,TRBJ2-7,CASSFWGDRGDF,TGTGCCAGCAGTTTCTGGGGGGATAGGGGCGACTTC
-,TRBV2,TRBD1,TRBJ1-4,CASSVRRGQGGEKLFF,TGTGCCAGCAGCGTACGGCGGGGACAGGGGGGTGAAAAACTGTTTTTT
once,TRBV6-5,-,TRBJ1-1,CASRRAHSDTEAFF,TGTGCCAGCAGGAGGGCTCATTCGGACACTGAAGCTTTCTTT
-,TRBV7-8,TRBD2,TRBJ2-1,CASGRLAGEVGNEQFF,TGTGCCAGCGGAAGACTAGCGGGAGAGGTTGGCAATGAGCAGTTCTTC
-,TRBV5-1,-,TRBJ2-5,CASSYLGGLGETQYF,TGCGCCAGCAGCTATCTCGGAGGGTTGGGAGAGACCCAGTACTTC
-,TRBV4-1,TRBD1,TRBJ1-5,CASSPRQGGSNQPQHF,TGCGCCAGCAGCCCTAGACAGGGCGGGTCCAATCAGCCCCAGCATTTT
-,TRBV30,-,TRBJ2-5,CAWSAGRYQETQYF,TGTGCCTGGAGCGCGGGACGGTACCAAGAGACCCAGTACTTC
-,TRBV28,-,TRBJ1-2,CASSGLLEGGYTF,TGTGCCAGCAGTGGCCTCCTGGAGGGTGGCTACACCTTC
-,TRBV7-9,-,TRBJ2-7,CASSLGDRSYEQYF,TGTGCCAGCAGCTTAGGCGACAGGTCCTACGAGCAGTACTTC
-,TRBV6-5,-,TRBJ2-7,CASREGAGEQYF,TGTGCCAGCAGGGAGGGGGCTGGAGAGCAGTACTTC
-,TRBV7-9,TRBD1,TRBJ1-2,CASRKTGERGNYGYTF,TGTGCCAGCCGTAAGACAGGGGAACGGGGTAACTATGGCTACACCTTC
-,TRBV4-1,-,TRBJ1-5,CASSHKVGTPGAQPQHF,TGCGCCAGCAGCCACAAAGTCGGGACACCGGGCGCCCAGCCCCAGCATTTT
-,TRBV4-1,-,TRBJ2-3,CASSQDRSRGVGTDTQYF,TGCGCCAGCAGCCAAGATCGGAGCAGGGGTGTCGGCACAGATACGCAGTATTTT
-,TRBV29-1,TRBD2,TRBJ2-1,CSVWTSGHNEQFF,TGCAGCGTTTGGACTAGCGGACACAATGAGCAGTTCTTC
-,TRBV5-1,TRBD2,TRBJ2-7,CASSLGNIAGADYEQYF,TGCGCCAGCAGCTTGGGAAACATAGCGGGAGCCGACTACGAGCAGTACTTC
-,TRBV5-5,-,TRBJ1-4,CASSGLTGSGEKLFF,TGTGCCAGCAGCGGATTAACAGGGTCGGGTGAAAAACTGTTTTTT
-,TRBV6-1,-,TRBJ2-1,CASSEAGGQGAYNEQFF,TGTGCCAGCAGTGAAGCGGGGGGTCAGGGGGCCTACAATGAGCAGTTCTTC
-,TRBV14,-,TRBJ1-6,CASSQAQGGFHF,TGTGCCAGCAGCCAGGCACAGGGTGGATTCCACTTT
-,TRBV7-9,-,TRBJ1-1,CASSIQGSSTEAFF,TGTGCCAGCAGCATCCAGGGTTCGAGCACTGAAGCTTTCTTT
-,TRBV7-9,TRBD2,TRBJ2-5,CASSRTSGSSETQYF,TGTGCCAGCAGCCGGACTAGCGGGAGTAGCGAGACCCAGTACTTC
-,TRBV6-5,TRBD1,TRBJ2-2,CASRHGTGWTGELFF,TGTGCCAGCAGACATGGGACAGGGTGGACCGGGGAGCTGTTTTTT
-,TRBV19,-,TRBJ2-1,CASSIGRFVAESSYNEQFF,TGTGCCAGTAGTATAGGAAGGTTTGTGGCGGAAAGCTCCTACAATGAGCAGTTCTTC
-,TRBV4-1,-,TRBJ2-7,CASSPGQGTYEQYF,TGCGCCAGCAGCCCCGGCCAGGGGACCTACGAGCAGTACTTC
once,TRBV5-1,TRBD1,TRBJ1-2,CASSGPDRGQEDSTF,TGCGCCAGCAGCGGGCCAGACAGGGGGCAAGAAGACTCCACCTTC
-,TRBV9,-,TRBJ1-1,CASSERSHRDITEAFF,TGTGCCAGCAGCGAAAGAAGCCACAGGGATATCACTGAAGCTTTCTTT